The present entry profiles one TCR beta chain with its context. RNA extraction was followed by reverse transcription into cDNA, which acted as the sequencing template. Libraries were prepared by immunoSEQ multiplex PCR; TCRdb keeps only in-frame clonotypes and omits some of them. The profile shows a few hundred thousand clones, less than 50% of them singletons. The sample originates from a study of CD8+ T cells in alopecia areata. J was trimmed by 6 bases and V by 4 bases; bases with no gene match: 5. The CDR3 is made up of 14 amino acids. The sample's treatment: oral pan-JAK inhibitor, 5-10 mg twice daily.

The TCR originated in a human donor with alopecia areata. The specimen was CD4+ T cells sorted from blood, collected at approximately week 36, from a patient treated with tofacitinib. The chain recombines TRBV23-1 with TRBJ2-2; 7 positions match TRBD2. TRBV23-1 is an open reading frame, and its role is uncertain. CDR3 protein: CASSRGSGAGELFF. DNA for the CDR3: TGCGCCAGCAGTCGGGGGAGCGGGGCCGGGGAGCTGTTTTTT.